This T cell receptor beta chain was recorded in a study of T cell responses to AZD1222 COVID-19 vaccine (dated by TCRdb to about 2021). Study-wide context: AZD1222 recipients with second doses at about 4 weeks or about 12 weeks were pooled, because spike-specific TCR depth and breadth did not differ between schedules. TCR sequencing covered some 250 trial participants: 200 to 220 given two doses of AZD1222 and approximately 26 given two doses of MenACWY control vaccine. Trial participants were enrolled into age subgroups of 18-55, 56-69 and 70-plus years, which contained roughly 140, 27 and 60 TCR-sequenced participants, respectively.

The time point label for this specimen denotes: baseline before first vaccination. The vaccinee samples were drawn from two UK trials, COV001 and COV002, one of which was a single-blind randomized controlled phase 2/3 trial testing AZD1222 (ChAdOx1 nCoV-19) in healthy adults. Trial participant PBMC samples were collected at day 0 and day 28 after the second dose for TCRbeta chain sequencing. The investigation overall reported the following: No day 14 peak-response samples were available, so repertoires were characterized only after the peak T cell response. After two AZD1222 doses, spike-specific TCR breadth and depth were significantly higher than at day 0 and than in MenACWY recipients. Reportedly, close to half of the unique spike-specific TCRs recognized epitopes lying outside the regions that are mutated in the B.1.351 and B.1.1.7 variants. Conclusions about previously exposed vaccinees are limited, since just a handful of AZD1222 recipients were seropositive for SARS-CoV-2 at baseline. Participants were mostly white British, with more females than males. The authors suggested clonal diversity may have been underestimated. The 56-69-year group was small, and its depth increase did not reach significance, likely because of low power. Vaccine-associated CD4 TCRs spanned the whole spike protein, with dominant responses in regions 160-218 and 743-854.

As to this clone: Its recognized antigen is unknown. No base qualities exist here, and no much larger clone lies one base off it.

The CDR3 sequence holds 15 residues, the cysteine and phenylalanine included. The kept DNA is CDR3 alone, 45 bases in frame from the first base. Sequences MNHEY (CDR1) and SVGAGI (CDR2) are obtained from the germline V gene. V is shortened by 6 bases, J by 3 bases, and the region joining them spans 17 bases. The CDR3 regions of human TCRbeta chains were subjected to immunosequencing. On the authors' methods: TCRs in the repertoires were matched against a reference library of SARS-CoV-2-specific TCRs that had been generated with the MIRA antigen-specificity platform. Breadth meant the fraction of unique TCRs that were SARS-CoV-2-associated, whereas depth meant the fraction of total T cells that were SARS-CoV-2-associated. Using the MIRA data, each spike-specific TCR was mapped to the spike region that the TCR reacts to and placed in a CD4 or CD8 class. Log10-transformed breadth and depth values were compared by one-way ANOVA with Sidak's multiple comparisons tests. In its TCRdb copy, this immuneACCESS table keeps in-frame sequences only and misses some clones. Where compared with another copy, unresolved V genes explain less than half of these, and the others have no known cause. Clone size and V and J calls were adopted from that table, with D and trimming inferred from the DNA. The sample has 130,000 to 150,000 clones on record, less than 95% of them singletons. Together, the top ten hold roughly 3.1% of the sample.

The receptor's source is an adult in good health. Recombination linked TRBV6-5 to TRBJ1-1; TRBD1 is a weak D gene call, 5 bases matching. The material sequenced was peripheral blood, taken on day 0 of AZD1222 vaccination. The CDR3 here reads CASSETSMGDTEAFF. In nucleotide form, the sequence is TGTGCCAGCAGCGAGACCTCGATGGGGGACACTGAAGCTTTCTTT.